The 14 T cell receptor beta chains reported below all come from one sample, sequenced in a study of cytomegalovirus exposure and HLA in healthy donors. The primer mix had 60 Vbeta and 13 Jbeta primers. Libraries were prepared by immunoSEQ multiplex PCR; TCRdb keeps only in-frame clonotypes and omits some of them. The sample has 200,000 to 250,000 clones; approximately 85% are singletons. Material: PBMCs. The receptors stem from a woman aged 40 to 55 in good health and CMV-seronegative.

This clone was detected only once. The chain has TRBV4-1 and TRBJ1-6, with 7 bases aligning to TRBD1. CDR3 length: 16 residues. CDR1 is MGHRA, CDR2 YSYEKL, per germline. Trimming cost V 3 bases and J 5 bases; bases outside gene matches: 7. The CDR3 sequence: CASSQEGTANNSPLHF. The CDR3 DNA reads as TGCGCCAGCAGCCAGGAAGGGACAGCAAATAATTCACCCCTCCACTTT.

This chain links TRBV5-1 with TRBJ2-7; TRBD1 matches at 8 bases. The CDR3 has 14 residues. Losses at the gene ends were 3 bases for V and 5 bases for J; bases not matched to a gene: 7. Germline loops: CDR1 SGHRS, CDR2 YFSETQ. The CDR3 DNA sequence: TGCGCCAGCAGCTGGAGACAGGGGCGGGACGAGCAGTACTTC. Amino acid sequence: CASSWRQGRDEQYF.

The chain couples TRBV27 to TRBJ1-1; 11 nucleotides line up with TRBD1. The CDR3 covers 18 residues. Germline assignment: CDR1 MNHEY and CDR2 SMNVEV (reference sequence). Losses at the gene ends were 1 base for V and 0 bases for J; bases not matched to a gene: 7. The CDR3 reads CASSLWRGQGAMNTEAFF. CDR3 nucleotides: TGTGCCAGCAGTTTATGGCGTGGACAGGGGGCAATGAACACTGAAGCTTTCTTT.

A single count supports this clone. The chain uses TRBV2 and TRBJ2-2; D is undetermined. V gave up 2 bases and J gave up 3 bases, with 10 bases separating them. The CDR3 contains 15 residues. Germline loops: CDR1 SNHLY, CDR2 FYNNEI. The CDR3 DNA reads TGTGCCAGCAGTGAAATCTGGCCCTACACCGGGGAGCTGTTTTTT. Protein product: CASSEIWPYTGELFF.

This clone showed up just a few times. CDR3 nucleotide sequence: TGTGCCTGGGCCACCGGGACTACGAACACCGGGGAGCTGTTTTTT. Amino acid sequence: CAWATGTTNTGELFF. This rearrangement joins TRBV30 to TRBJ2-2, with TRBD2 matching 7 bases. This CDR3 has 15 residues. The V and J ends lost 5 bases and 0 bases, in that order; junction bases with no gene match: 6. The germline V gene encodes CDR1 GTSNPN and CDR2 SVGIG (reference sequence).

The chain links TRBV11-2 to TRBJ1-2; tentative D call: TRBD1 (6 bases). This CDR3 is built from 13 residues. The V end lost 0 bases, the J end lost 8 bases, and 10 bases lay between the germline ends. Germline V gene lookup returns CDR1 SGHAT and CDR2 FQNNGV. The CDR3 here is CASSLDRGRGYTF. CDR3 DNA: TGTGCCAGCAGCTTAGACAGGGGAAGGGGCTACACCTTC.

The CDR3 coding sequence is TGTGCCAGCAGTGGGCACTACGAGCAGTACTTC. It specifies CASSGHYEQYF. The chain couples TRBV6-5 to TRBJ2-7; D uncertain. The CDR3 covers 11 residues. Germline assignment: CDR1 MNHEY and CDR2 SVGAGI. V shed 5 bases and J shed 3 bases, with 5 bases lying between them.

The chain is built from TRBV21-1 and TRBJ1-2; the table's D call of TRBD1 was not tested on the DNA. TRBV21-1 is assigned pseudogene status. The CDR3 loop spans 14 amino acids. In nucleotides, the CDR3 is TGTGCCAGCAGCCAAGCTGGGGACAGAGACGGCTACACCTTC. Amino acids: CASSQAGDRDGYTF.

The chain uses TRBV2 and TRBJ2-1, with D perhaps matching TRBD1 (6 bases). This CDR3 has 12 amino acids. Trimming took off 5 bases at V and 12 bases at J, with 14 bases between the two ends. Germline V gene data show CDR1 as SNHLY and CDR2 as FYNNEI. CDR3 amino acids: CASSPGADPQFF. CDR3 DNA sequence: TGTGCCAGCAGTCCAGGGGCTGATCCGCAGTTCTTC.

The chain combines TRBV29-1 with TRBJ1-2; TRBD1 aligns across 7 bases. The CDR3 extends over 12 amino acids. V lost 4 bases to trimming and J lost 8 bases; unmatched junction nucleotides: 7. The germline V gene encodes CDR1 SQVTM and CDR2 ANQGSEA. CDR3 DNA: TGCAGCGTTGGGGTTCAGGGGGGCGGCTACACCTTC. As protein: CSVGVQGGGYTF.

This clone was recorded a few times. The CDR3 nucleotides are TGTGCCAGCAGTCAGCACAGGGTCCCCGATACGCAGTATTTT. Residues: CASSQHRVPDTQYF. The chain couples TRBV28 to TRBJ2-3; maybe TRBD1 (6 bases). The CDR3 consists of 14 residues. V was shortened by 5 bases and J by 6 bases, with 15 bases between the two germline ends. Germline loops: CDR1 MDHEN, CDR2 SYDVKM.

The rearrangement joins TRBV28 to TRBJ2-7, with 8 positions matching TRBD1. The CDR3 totals 14 residues. The germline V gene has CDR1 MDHEN and CDR2 SYDVKM. The junction had 13 bases not matched to a gene; V was cut back by 10 bases and J by 5 bases. CDR3 bases: TGTGCCACAGGGTCAGGGGGCCCCCGCAACGAGCAGTACTTC. Amino acid sequence: CATGSGGPRNEQYF.

J is TRBJ2-7 and V is TRBV5-1; 7 bases map to TRBD1. Trimming removed 0 bases from V and 0 bases from J; junction bases left unmatched: 3. Germline CDR1 is SGHRS and CDR2 is YFSETQ. The CDR3 length is 15 residues. The CDR3 sequence: CASSLDGTVSYEQYF. The CDR3 DNA is TGCGCCAGCAGCTTGGATGGGACAGTCTCCTACGAGCAGTACTTC.

In the case of this clone: At the DNA level, this CDR3 is encoded by other sequences in the same sample as well. The J gene is TRBJ2-1, the V gene TRBV19; 7 nucleotides align to TRBD2. Germline lookup yields CDR1 LNHDA and CDR2 SQIVND (reference sequence). With V trimmed by 6 bases and J by 3 bases, 2 bases remained unmatched. There are 13 residues in the CDR3. CDR3 coding DNA: TGTGCCAGTAGCCCGGGAGGCTACAATGAGCAGTTCTTC. It yields the protein CASSPGGYNEQFF.